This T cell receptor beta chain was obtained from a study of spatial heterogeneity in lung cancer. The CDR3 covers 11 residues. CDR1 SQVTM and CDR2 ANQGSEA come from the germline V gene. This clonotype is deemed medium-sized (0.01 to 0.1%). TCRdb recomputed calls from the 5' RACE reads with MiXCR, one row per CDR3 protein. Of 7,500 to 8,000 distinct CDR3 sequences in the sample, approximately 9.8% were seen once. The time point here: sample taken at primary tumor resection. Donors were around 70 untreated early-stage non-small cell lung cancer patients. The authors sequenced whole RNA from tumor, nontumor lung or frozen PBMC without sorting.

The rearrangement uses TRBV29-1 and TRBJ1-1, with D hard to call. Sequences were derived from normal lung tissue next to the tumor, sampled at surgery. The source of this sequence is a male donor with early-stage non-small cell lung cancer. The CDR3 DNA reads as TGCACCTTCCGGTCGGGCACTGAAGCTTTCTTT. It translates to CTFRSGTEAFF.